This entry lists 7 T cell receptor beta chains sequenced from one sample in a study of CD8+CD57+ T cells in acquired aplastic anemia. Patients chosen for sequencing had CD8+CD57+ cells that had expanded, as shown by flow cytometry. TCR beta VDJ and CDR3 profiles were obtained from a genomic DNA template. Via MiXCR, TCRdb re-called the reads, giving one row per CDR3 protein. The sample consists of 200,000 to 250,000 distinct CDR3 sequences, under 50% of them appearing once. Sequenced sample: sorted CD4+, CD8+, or CD8+CD57+ T cells (not recorded which) from PBMCs. The receptors here all came from a human donor with aplastic anemia.

The CDR3 DNA sequence: TGTGCCAGTACAACGACAGGGGTTACCGGGGAGCTGTTTTTT. Protein sequence: CASTTTGVTGELFF. The V and J genes are TRBV19 and TRBJ2-2; 8 bases line up with TRBD1. The CDR3 length is 14 residues. The ends lost 7 bases at V and 5 bases at J; junction bases unmatched: 6. Per the germline V gene, CDR1 is LNHDA and CDR2 is SQIVND (reference sequence). The full variable domain, with the rest looked up from reference TRBV19 and TRBJ2-2, is DGGITQSPKYLFRKEGQNVTLSCEQNLNHDAMYWYRQDPGQGLRLIYYSQIVNDFQKGDIAEGYSVSREKKESFPLTVTSAQKNPTAFYLCASTTTGVTGELFFGEGSRLTVL.

CDR3 DNA sequence: TGCAGTGCTACAAACCGGACTAGTCGCACAGATACGCAGTATTTT. Amino acid sequence: CSATNRTSRTDTQYF. The genes are TRBV20-1 and TRBJ2-3; 7 bases line up with TRBD2. V lost 4 bases and J lost 1; bases outside the gene matches: 8. The germline V gene has CDR1 DFQATT and CDR2 SNEGSKA (reference sequence). The CDR3 extends over 15 amino acids.

J is TRBJ2-7 and V is TRBV5-1; tentatively, D is TRBD1 (5 bases). From germline, CDR1 is SGHRS and CDR2 YFSETQ. V gave up 0 bases and J gave up 1 base, with 8 bases separating them. CDR3 length: 14 amino acids. The CDR3 loop reads CASSLGQPSYEQYF. CDR3 DNA sequence: TGCGCCAGCAGCTTGGGACAGCCTTCCTACGAGCAGTACTTC.

Ten or more counts support this clonotype. This chain joins TRBV19 and TRBJ1-4, with no clear D. The CDR3 extends over 14 amino acids. Trimming stripped 3 bases from V and 9 bases from J, with 14 bases between. In germline, CDR1 is LNHDA, CDR2 SQIVND (reference sequence). CDR3 DNA sequence: TGTGCCAGTAGTATCGAGAGAAACGGGAAAAAACTGTTTTTT. This encodes CASSIERNGKKLFF.

The genes are TRBV2 and TRBJ2-1; 11 nucleotides agree with TRBD2. The V gene's germline CDR1 is SNHLY and CDR2 FYNNEI. The V gene end was trimmed by 5 bases and the J gene end by 3 bases; junction bases not matched to a gene: 9. The CDR3 contains 17 residues. The CDR3 region is CASSKTTSGAGYNEQFF. CDR3 DNA: TGTGCCAGCAGTAAAACGACTAGCGGGGCGGGCTACAATGAGCAGTTCTTC. Full variable domain (rest looked up from reference TRBV2 and TRBJ2-1): EPEVTQTPSHQVTQMGQEVILRCVPISNHLYFYWYRQILGQKVEFLVSFYNNEISEKSEIFDDQFSVERPDGSNFTLKIRSTKLEDSAMYFCASSKTTSGAGYNEQFFGPGTRLTVL.

The chain employs TRBV15 and TRBJ2-1; 7 positions match TRBD2. This CDR3 comprises 14 residues. CDR1 and CDR2 from the germline V gene are LNHNV and YYDKDF (reference sequence). Trimming cost V 1 base and J 16 bases; bases outside gene matches: 13. The CDR3 region is CATSRADPASGHFF. In DNA form, the CDR3 reads TGTGCCACCAGCAGAGCGGACCCAGCTAGCGGACATTTCTTC. Using reference TRBV15 and TRBJ2-1 for the parts outside the CDR3, the full variable domain is DAMVIQNPRYQVTQFGKPVTLSCSQTLNHNVMYWYQQKSSQAPKLLFHYYDKDFNNEADTPDNFQSRRPNTSFCFLDIRSPGLGDTAMYLCATSRADPASGHFFGPGTRLTVL.

This clonotype was picked up many times. The gene calls are TRBV20-1 and TRBJ1-5, with 10 nucleotides matching TRBD1. V shed 6 bases, J shed 6 bases, and the junction held 2 bases outside the gene matches. The CDR3 runs to 12 residues. Germline V lookup: CDR1 DFQATT, CDR2 SNEGSKA (reference sequence). The CDR3 DNA reads as TGCAGTGCGGGACAGGGGAGTCAGCCCCAGCATTTT. Its protein product is CSAGQGSQPQHF.